This T cell receptor beta chain was recorded in a study of Graves' ophthalmopathy and Graves' hyperthyroidism (dated by TCRdb to the late 2010s). In the study overall: Peripheral blood was collected before any treatment was given, at the time of initial diagnosis. The study used signatures of the TCR beta repertoire to tell Graves' ophthalmopathy apart from Graves' hyperthyroidism and to predict which patients would progress to ophthalmopathy. In total, under 150 blood samples were TCR-sequenced: roughly 45 ophthalmopathy, roughly 77 hyperthyroidism and approximately 17 hyperthyroidism-to-ophthalmopathy patients. The independent validation cohort included 18 hyperthyroidism patients plus 17 patients who later progressed from hyperthyroidism to ophthalmopathy. Once sampling was done, hyperthyroidism patients were given methimazole at a starting dose of 30 mg daily, while ophthalmopathy patients were given high-dose intravenous methylprednisolone. To explore V-J signatures that distinguish ophthalmopathy from hyperthyroidism, a discovery set of 100 patients was enrolled, made up of over 40 with ophthalmopathy and some 60 with stable hyperthyroidism. In five or six hyperthyroidism patients, T-cell repertoires of thyroid tissue and blood were compared. What the authors observed across the whole study: Most expanded thyroid clonotypes with a frequency above 0.001 also appeared in blood, which suggests that blood repertoires may reflect the immune response in the thyroid. In validation, the model predicted ophthalmopathy progression with nearly 71% sensitivity and roughly 78% specificity; some 13 predicted patients were CT-confirmed with GO in a median of around 6.5 months. In cross-validation, the 13-signature model distinguished ophthalmopathy from stable hyperthyroidism with 87.88% sensitivity and approximately 81% specificity, while in the test set the corresponding values were about 80% and 75%. Sample size was not statistically predetermined, and group allocation was not concealed from the investigators.

From the germline V gene, CDR1 is SQVTM and CDR2 is ANQGSEA. Cut back by 4 bases and 4 bases, the V and J ends lie 13 bases apart. Reading from cysteine to phenylalanine, the CDR3 counts 13 amino acids. Just the 39-base CDR3 DNA is kept, in frame starting at base 1. Ten or more counts support this clonotype. Its target antigen remains unknown. No base quality information exists; no much larger clone differs at one position. The ophthalmopathy patients had moderately to severely active disease, with a Clinical Activity Score of 3 or higher, a NOSPECS grade of 4 or higher, and a disease duration of less than 3 months. Patients with other autoimmune diseases, uncontrolled infections, pregnancy or lactation were excluded from the study. Clinical symptoms, serum thyroxine, TRAb, thyroid ultrasound and orbital computed tomography were used for diagnosis. PBMCs were isolated from approximately 10 ml of fresh peripheral blood by Ficoll-Paque density gradient centrifugation. Total RNA was extracted using Trizol reagent, and RNA quality was checked on an Agilent 2100 Bioanalyzer.

For repertoire sequencing, TCR beta CDR3 regions were amplified from RNA transcripts. The first round of RT-PCR was done with HTBI primers and the Qiagen OneStep RT-PCR kit, and was followed by a second round of multiplex PCR, then size selection and purification. Libraries were sequenced on an Illumina HiSeq2000 using paired-end 100 bp reads. As for the authors' bioinformatics: SOAPnuke was used to process the reads, throwing out any read that had adapters, had uncalled bases, had a mean Phred below 15, or lacked an exact constant-primer or identifier match. COPE v1.2.5 was used to merge high-quality paired reads. Each unique nucleotide sequence was treated as a clonotype, and MiTCR v1.1 was used to align the clonotypes to the IMGT TRB V, D and J references. The analysis was limited to V-J combinations with a frequency above 0.0001, which together covered roughly 99% of the repertoires. A TCR clonal expansion and chaos score per V-J combination was defined as the ratio of F50 clonal expansion to chaos observed in the TCRdist matrix. Welch's t-statistics and random forest were used to reduce the features to 10 to 15 V-J combinations, which were then used as input to a naive Bayes classifier. The similarity between thyroid and blood repertoires was quantified using the Morisita-Horn index. The public reads were reanalyzed by TCRdb: fastp trimming at Q25, MiXCR alignment, in-frame beta chains only. Every entry covers one CDR3 protein and lists the most common genes and DNA from its rows. The V and J calls shown here were made by TCRdb, not taken from the authors' results. For this sample the table gives about 660,000 distinct CDR3 sequences, of which 35% to 50% were detected only once. The ten largest clones capture over 2.5% of the sample.

In this chain, TRBV29-1 is recombined with TRBJ1-2; no D gene call is confident. Sample: peripheral blood. This clonotype was obtained from an adult man with Graves' ophthalmopathy. Read as DNA, the sequence is TGCAGCGTTGTGCCCCTCACCGGCTATGGCTACACCTTC. This yields the protein CSVVPLTGYGYTF.